These T cell receptor beta chains were read from a single sample in a study of beta chain features in type 1 diabetes. Method: immunoSEQ multiplex PCR; TCRdb's copy keeps in-frame clones and lacks some. The sample lists 300,000 or so clones, 9.3% occurring once. What was sequenced was central memory CD4+ T cells from blood. The receptors were gathered from a man aged 25-40 years with type 1 diabetes. CDR3s include the opening cysteine and the closing phenylalanine or tryptophan. The D gene is left open where the match is weak. Some rows mark clone size as missing; the rest say once, few, many or name a class of expanded clone.

d_call	v_call	clone_size	j_call	cdr3_aa	cdr3_nt
.	TRBV19	.	TRBJ2-5	CASSIYRERETQYF	TGTGCCAGTAGTATTTACCGGGAACGAGAGACCCAGTACTTC
.	TRBV19	.	TRBJ1-5	CASRREAYSNQPQHF	TGTGCCAGTAGGCGGGAGGCTTATAGCAATCAGCCCCAGCATTTT
.	TRBV6-5	.	TRBJ1-1	CASSYSQEVLNTEAFF	TGTGCCAGCAGTTACTCACAGGAGGTCCTGAACACTGAAGCTTTCTTT
TRBD2	TRBV9	many	TRBJ2-1	CASSRRSSLADNEQFF	TGTGCCAGCAGCAGAAGGAGTAGTCTAGCGGACAATGAGCAGTTCTTC
TRBD1	TRBV13	.	TRBJ1-1	CASSLGSGGRVTEAFF	TGTGCCAGCAGCTTAGGGTCAGGGGGCCGTGTCACTGAAGCTTTCTTT
TRBD1	TRBV28	.	TRBJ2-7	CASSSPGQGFYEQYF	TGTGCCAGCAGTTCCCCGGGACAGGGATTCTACGAGCAGTACTTC
.	TRBV14	few	TRBJ2-3	CASSQVLGERDTQYF	TGTGCCAGCAGCCAAGTTTTGGGGGAAAGAGATACGCAGTATTTT
.	TRBV18	few	TRBJ1-2	CASSPSIQGGGYGYTF	TGTGCCAGCTCACCTTCCATACAGGGAGGGGGCTATGGCTACACCTTC
.	TRBV18	few	TRBJ2-7	CASSPDRAYEQYF	TGTGCCAGCTCACCGGACAGAGCCTACGAGCAGTACTTC
TRBD1	TRBV6-5	.	TRBJ2-7	CASWDRDIEQYF	TGTGCCAGCTGGGACAGGGATATCGAGCAGTACTTC
.	TRBV7-2	.	TRBJ2-2	CASSYTGLGELFF	TGTGCCAGCAGCTACACAGGTTTAGGGGAGCTGTTTTTT
.	TRBV29-1	few	TRBJ2-5	CSVEGHNGETQYF	TGCAGCGTTGAAGGGCACAATGGGGAGACCCAGTACTTC
.	TRBV5-1	few	TRBJ2-1	CASSLFPAGSYNEQFF	TGCGCCAGCAGCTTATTCCCAGCGGGCTCCTACAATGAGCAGTTCTTC
.	TRBV7-2	many	TRBJ1-2	CASSLGDKLYGYTF	TGTGCCAGCAGCTTAGGAGACAAGCTCTATGGCTACACCTTC
.	TRBV6-1	.	TRBJ1-5	CASSRQDSNQPQHF	TGTGCCAGCAGTCGACAGGATAGCAATCAGCCCCAGCATTTT
.	TRBV10-1	.	TRBJ2-1	CASSESGREQFF	TGCGCCAGCAGTGAGTCGGGGCGAGAGCAGTTCTTC
.	TRBV4-3	few	TRBJ1-2	CASSQDLGYYGYTF	TGCGCCAGCAGCCAAGATCTGGGGTACTATGGCTACACCTTC
.	TRBV5-4	few	TRBJ2-1	CASSLDNNEQFF	TGTGCCAGCAGCTTGGACAACAATGAGCAGTTCTTC
.	TRBV7-9	few	TRBJ2-7	CASSLDNEQYF	TGTGCCAGCAGCTTAGATAACGAGCAGTACTTC
.	TRBV18	.	TRBJ2-5	CASSLRGQETQYF	TGTGCCAGCTCCCTCAGGGGCCAAGAGACCCAGTACTTC
.	TRBV10-3	many	TRBJ1-2	CAISLTEVNYGYTF	TGTGCCATCAGCCTTACCGAAGTCAACTATGGCTACACCTTC
TRBD1	TRBV27	.	TRBJ1-6	CASSLLRGNSPLHF	TGTGCCAGCAGTCTCCTCAGGGGGAATTCACCCCTCCACTTT
.	TRBV6-6	.	TRBJ2-1	CAGRAGSSYNEQFF	TGTGCCGGCCGGGCGGGTAGCTCCTACAATGAGCAGTTCTTC
TRBD2	TRBV7-9	.	TRBJ2-3	CASSFGLAGTQYF	TGTGCCAGCAGCTTCGGACTAGCGGGAACGCAGTATTTT
TRBD1	TRBV4-1	.	TRBJ2-1	CASSLTGSDNEQFF	TGCGCCAGCAGCCTGACAGGGAGCGACAATGAGCAGTTCTTC
.	TRBV5-1	.	TRBJ2-1	CASSLEGVVGEQFF	TGCGCCAGCAGCTTGGAGGGCGTGGTCGGTGAGCAGTTCTTC
.	TRBV19	.	TRBJ1-4	CASSLGTTNEKLFF	TGTGCCAGCTCCCTCGGGACAACTAATGAAAAACTGTTTTTT
.	TRBV9	.	TRBJ2-4	CASNTLGTGDIQYF	TGTGCCAGCAATACTTTAGGGACCGGAGACATTCAGTACTTC
.	TRBV7-9	.	TRBJ1-1	CASTHLGAPGTEAFF	TGTGCCAGCACCCATCTTGGGGCCCCGGGTACTGAAGCTTTCTTT
.	TRBV7-6	few	TRBJ1-1	CASSLREVNTEAFF	TGTGCCAGCAGCTTACGGGAGGTGAACACTGAAGCTTTCTTT
.	TRBV7-9	few	TRBJ1-2	CASRPYGGRGGYTF	TGTGCCAGCAGACCCTATGGGGGTCGGGGTGGCTACACCTTC
TRBD1	TRBV5-4	many	TRBJ2-7	CASSSGTGENEQYF	TGTGCCAGCAGCTCTGGGACAGGGGAAAACGAGCAGTACTTC
TRBD1	TRBV6-6	few	TRBJ2-7	CASGQGYYEQYF	TGTGCTTCGGGACAGGGATACTACGAGCAGTACTTC
TRBD1	TRBV7-2	few	TRBJ2-7	CASSHGQGGQYF	TGTGCCAGCAGCCACGGACAGGGAGGGCAGTACTTC
.	TRBV5-1	many	TRBJ2-1	CASSLGQISYNEQFF	TGCGCCAGCAGCCTTGGACAGATCTCCTACAATGAGCAGTTCTTC
.	TRBV7-6	many	TRBJ1-4	CASGRLEDEKLFF	TGTGCCAGCGGCCGACTGGAGGATGAAAAACTGTTTTTT